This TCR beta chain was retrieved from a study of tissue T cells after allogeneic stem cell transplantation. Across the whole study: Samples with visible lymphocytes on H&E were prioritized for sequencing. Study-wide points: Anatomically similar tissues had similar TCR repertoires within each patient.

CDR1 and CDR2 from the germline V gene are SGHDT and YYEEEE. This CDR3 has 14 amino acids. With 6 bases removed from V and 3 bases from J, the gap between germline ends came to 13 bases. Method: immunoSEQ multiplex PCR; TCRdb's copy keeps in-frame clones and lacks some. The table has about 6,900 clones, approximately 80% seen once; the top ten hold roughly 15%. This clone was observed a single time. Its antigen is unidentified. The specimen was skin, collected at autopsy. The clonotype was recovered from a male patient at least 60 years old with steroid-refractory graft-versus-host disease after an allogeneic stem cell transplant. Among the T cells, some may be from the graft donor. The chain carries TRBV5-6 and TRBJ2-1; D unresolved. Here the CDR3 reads CASTAALGYNEQFF. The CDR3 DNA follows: TGTGCCAGCACCGCAGCCCTGGGCTACAATGAGCAGTTCTTC.